This TCR beta chain was documented in a study of blood T cell repertoires in COVID-19. Overall study context: Cohort 3 recovery required two negative PCRs, clearance, or symptom resolution. The analysed material was cDNA or gDNA that came from T cells, B-cell-depleted T cells, or PBMCs.

Study processing details: Researchers report that nucleated cell counts were estimated from reference gene primer amplification. TCRdb keeps only in-frame clones here, not all; method: immunoSEQ multiplex PCR. That table is the source of V, J and clone size, and D and trimming were worked out from the DNA. The data contain about 150,000 clones, 79% of them singletons. The CDR3 has 15 residues. The V end lost 4 bases, the J end lost 4 bases, and 17 bases lay between the germline ends. From germline, CDR1 is LGHDT and CDR2 YNNKEL (reference sequence). Participants' own reports of clinical history determined their cohort assignment.

The chain has TRBV3-1 (or the pseudogene TRBV3-2) and TRBJ2-7; perhaps TRBD2 as D (6 bases). Sequencing input: PBMCs or T cells enriched from blood (not recorded which). The clonotype was recovered from a woman between 65 and 79 years old in a cohort exposed to, infected with or recovered from COVID-19 (not recorded which). The CDR3 DNA reads as TGTGCCAGCAGCCCGCCAAGCGGGCGTAGGTACGAGCAGTACTTC. It yields the protein CASSPPSGRRYEQYF.